The 10 T cell receptor beta chains below come from one sample, sequenced in a study of blood T cell repertoires in COVID-19. Only in-frame clones appear in the TCRdb table, and some are missing; sequencing was by immunoSEQ multiplex PCR. The data contain under 250,000 clones, 89% of them singletons. Specimen: peripheral blood. The source of these receptors is a woman in her thirties or forties with acute or convalescent COVID-19.

The chain carries TRBV3-1 (or the pseudogene TRBV3-2) and TRBJ1-2; TRBD1 matches 12 bases. The V and J ends lost 4 bases and 8 bases, in that order; junction bases with no gene match: 11. The CDR3 has 16 residues. Germline CDR1 LGHDT, CDR2 YNNKEL (reference sequence). CDR3 coding DNA: TGTGCCAGCAGCCCGGCCGGGGACAGGGGGCCGGAGGGCTACACCTTC. It codes for CASSPAGDRGPEGYTF.

To note about this clone: Other nucleotide sequences from this sample produce the same CDR3. This chain connects TRBV12-3 or TRBV12-4 to TRBJ1-2; D is possibly TRBD1 (6 bases). The CDR3 is 12 amino acids. Trimming removed 5 bases at V and 2 bases at J, with 6 bases between. The CDR3 is CASSQGNYGYTF. CDR3 DNA sequence: TGTGCCAGCAGTCAGGGGAACTATGGCTACACCTTC.

This clone has a single count. The chain uses TRBV6-1 and TRBJ1-2, with TRBD1 identical over 12 bases. With 4 bases clipped from V and 7 bases from J, the junction kept 10 bases outside the gene matches. The V gene's germline CDR1 is MNHNS and CDR2 SASEGT. This CDR3 has 16 amino acids. The CDR3 spells CASSGGQGAGRVGYTF. In DNA, the CDR3 is TGTGCCAGCAGTGGGGGACAGGGGGCCGGTAGGGTTGGCTACACCTTC.

The chain joins TRBV19 to TRBJ1-6; 8 nucleotides agree with TRBD1. The CDR3 contains 16 residues. The germline CDR1 and CDR2 sequences are LNHDA and SQIVND (reference sequence). Trimming removed 3 bases from V and 8 bases from J; junction bases left unmatched: 9. The CDR3 DNA follows: TGTGCCAGTAGTATGGGACAGGTAAAGGGAGATTCACCCCTCCACTTT. Its protein is CASSMGQVKGDSPLHF. The variable domain in full, with the rest retrieved from reference TRBV19 and TRBJ1-6, is DGGITQSPKYLFRKEGQNVTLSCEQNLNHDAMYWYRQDPGQGLRLIYYSQIVNDFQKGDIAEGYSVSREKKESFPLTVTSAQKNPTAFYLCASSMGQVKGDSPLHFGNGTRLTVT.

This sequence joins TRBV19 and TRBJ2-1; TRBD1 matches 10 bases. The trim removed 6 bases at V and 0 bases at J, leaving 2 bases unmatched. This CDR3 has 15 residues. CDR1 is LNHDA, CDR2 SQIVND, per germline (reference sequence). CDR3 sequence reads: CASRTGGSSYNEQFF. The CDR3 nucleotides are TGTGCCAGTAGGACAGGGGGCAGCTCCTACAATGAGCAGTTCTTC.

V gene TRBV7-9 combines with J gene TRBJ1-4; D ambiguous. The germline V and J ends were trimmed by 5 bases and 3 bases, with 13 bases remaining between them. This CDR3 is 15 amino acids long. CDR1 and CDR2 from the germline V gene are SEHNR and FQNEAQ (reference sequence). CDR3 residues: CASSPKEDANEKLFF. CDR3 bases: TGTGCCAGCAGCCCAAAGGAGGATGCTAATGAAAAACTGTTTTTT.

This clone has a handful of counts. The CDR3 DNA follows: TGTGCCACCAGTGACCCCCACCAGATGGGGCTCACAGGGGAGCTGTTTTTT. Residues: CATSDPHQMGLTGELFF. This chain connects TRBV24-1 to TRBJ2-2, with D possibly being TRBD1 (5 bases). This CDR3 comprises 17 residues. Germline V gene data show CDR1 as KGHDR and CDR2 as SFDVKD. Trimming removed 4 bases from V and 8 bases from J, with 22 bases in between.

The chain links TRBV19 to TRBJ1-3; perhaps TRBD1 as D (5 bases). V was clipped by 5 bases and J by 4 bases, with 12 bases between them. CDR3 size: 14 residues. Germline V gene lookup returns CDR1 LNHDA and CDR2 SQIVND (reference sequence). DNA for the CDR3: TGTGCCAGTAGTCCACAGGAGGGAGGAAACACCATATATTTT. Translating it yields CASSPQEGGNTIYF.

The rearrangement joins TRBV28 to TRBJ2-5; a possible D gene is TRBD2 (5 bases). In germline, CDR1 is MDHEN, CDR2 SYDVKM. Trimming cost V 8 bases and J 7 bases, with 11 bases left between them. The CDR3 has 11 residues. The CDR3 DNA reads TGTGCCAGCTTTCAAAGCGGGACCCAGTACTTC. Translating gives CASFQSGTQYF.

This chain uses TRBV7-2 with TRBJ1-2, with 10 bases matching TRBD1. The V gene's germline CDR1 is SGHTA and CDR2 FQGNSA. V lost 3 bases, J lost 4 bases, and 8 bases stayed unmatched. The CDR3 has 16 residues. The CDR3 here is CASSLQTGGAGYGYTF. The CDR3 nucleotides are TGTGCCAGCAGCTTGCAGACAGGGGGCGCAGGCTATGGCTACACCTTC. Looking up the rest from reference TRBV7-2 and TRBJ1-2 gives the full variable domain: GAGVSQSPSNKVTEKGKDVELRCDPISGHTALYWYRQSLGQGLEFLIYFQGNSAPDKSGLPSDRFSAERTGGSVSTLTIQRTQQEDSAVYLCASSLQTGGAGYGYTFGSGTRLTVV.